This TCR beta chain was identified in a study of blood T cell repertoires in COVID-19. Turning to the study itself: From T cells, B-cell-depleted T cells, or PBMCs came the material, which was cDNA or gDNA.

In the original processing: The assay estimated nucleated cells by amplifying reference gene primers. Generated by immunoSEQ multiplex PCR, the TCRdb table keeps only in-frame clones and is missing some. D and trimming were read from the DNA, whereas the V and J calls and clone size are those reported in that table. The sample carries more than 300,000 clones, roughly 90% recorded once. Participants' own reports of clinical history determined their cohort assignment. The germline V gene encodes CDR1 ENHRY and CDR2 SYGVKD. V lost 0 bases and J lost 2; bases outside the gene matches: 12. The CDR3 spans 19 residues.

The sample comprised PBMCs or T cells enriched from blood (not recorded which). This rearrangement joins TRBV10-3 to TRBJ1-4; 7 nucleotides line up with TRBD1. The sequence came from a woman in her 30s who had been exposed to COVID-19. CDR3 DNA: TGTGCCATCAGTGAGTCGACGGGACAGCTGAGTGGGACTAATGAAAAACTGTTTTTT. It specifies CAISESTGQLSGTNEKLFF.